A single sample is the source of the 26 T cell receptor beta chains below, sequenced in a study of blood T cells in healthy people across ages. Primed by a sample-barcoded 5' primer and a J-beta primer mix, a second PCR proceeded for roughly 7 to 12 cycles. TCRdb re-called the 5' RACE reads through MiXCR, storing one row per CDR3 protein. The table records around 280,000 distinct CDR3 sequences, roughly 26% of them present only once. What was sequenced was blood. All receptors derive from an older woman in good health.

The chain joins TRBV2 to TRBJ2-1; the match to TRBD1 covers 10 bases. The germline CDR1 and CDR2 sequences are SNHLY and FYNNEI. The V and J ends lost 8 bases and 6 bases, in that order; junction bases with no gene match: 10. The CDR3 covers 15 residues. CDR3 sequence reads: CASGSGTGEVNEQFF. CDR3 nucleotide sequence: TGTGCCAGCGGTAGCGGGACAGGGGAGGTCAATGAGCAGTTCTTC.

This clonotype appeared a few times. The rearrangement joins TRBV5-4 to TRBJ2-5, with D unclear. In germline, CDR1 is SGHNT, CDR2 YYREEE (reference sequence). The CDR3 loop spans 12 amino acids. V was cut by 4 bases and J by 5 bases, with 9 bases left in between. CDR3 in amino acids: CASSESPETQYF. The CDR3 DNA sequence: TGTGCCAGCAGCGAAAGCCCGGAGACCCAGTACTTC.

The chain joins TRBV20-1 to TRBJ2-3; D is undetermined. CDR3 length: 14 residues. Per germline, CDR1 DFQATT and CDR2 SNEGSKA (reference sequence). Trimming cost V 1 base and J 6 bases, with 14 bases left between them. This chain's CDR3 is CSARGYGPSDTQYF. In nucleotides, the CDR3 is TGCAGTGCTAGAGGGTATGGGCCGTCGGATACGCAGTATTTT.

This sequence joins TRBV28 and TRBJ2-1, with D perhaps matching TRBD1 (6 bases). The V and J ends lost 5 bases and 8 bases respectively, with 10 bases between them. This CDR3 has 12 amino acids. Germline V gene sequence: CDR1 MDHEN, CDR2 SYDVKM. CDR3 region: CASSQGSDEQFF. The CDR3, as DNA: TGTGCCAGCAGTCAGGGGAGCGATGAGCAGTTCTTC.

On this clonotype itself: A much larger clone is a single base away; this may be a read error. The gene calls are TRBV4-1 and TRBJ2-5; D is unclear. This CDR3 comprises 13 residues. The germline V gene has CDR1 MGHRA and CDR2 YSYEKL. V was trimmed by 0 bases and J by 7 bases, leaving 9 bases between them. The CDR3 spells CASSQDVPRTQYF. The CDR3 nucleotides read TGCGCCAGCAGCCAAGATGTACCGAGGACCCAGTACTTC.

This clonotype was observed a few times. The genes are TRBV7-3 and TRBJ1-6; no definite D call. Looked up from germline, CDR1 is SGHTA and CDR2 is FQGTGA. This CDR3 comprises 13 residues. Trimming pared 5 bases from V and 11 bases from J, leaving 13 bases between. This CDR3 is CASSLSNSAPLHF. The CDR3 nucleotides are TGTGCCAGCAGCCTAAGTAATTCGGCACCCCTCCACTTT.

The chain uses TRBV28 and TRBJ2-5; maybe TRBD2 (6 bases). V lost 5 bases, J lost 3 bases, and 13 bases lay in between. Per the germline V gene, CDR1 is MDHEN and CDR2 is SYDVKM. The CDR3 loop spans 14 amino acids. The CDR3 protein is CASSPFSGEETQYF. The CDR3 DNA is TGTGCCAGCAGTCCCTTCTCGGGGGAAGAGACCCAGTACTTC.

The table lists this clonotype with many counts. This chain connects TRBV14 to TRBJ2-3, with D perhaps matching TRBD2 (6 bases). V was trimmed by 0 bases and J by 1 base, leaving 17 bases between them. The CDR3 runs 18 residues. Per the germline V gene, CDR1 is SGHDN and CDR2 is FVKESK. The CDR3 bases are TGTGCCAGCAGCCAAGAAGCCTGGGACTTCTGGGGCACAGATACGCAGTATTTT. Translating it yields CASSQEAWDFWGTDTQYF.

This clonotype has more than one count but fewer than ten. This CDR3 is CASSPKSGGPTDTQYF. The DNA for the CDR3 is TGTGCCAGCTCACCAAAATCAGGCGGACCCACAGATACGCAGTATTTT. The chain has TRBV18 and TRBJ2-3; D is undetermined. Trimming pared 2 bases from V and 2 bases from J, leaving 14 bases between. CDR3 length: 16 amino acids. CDR1 is KGHSH and CDR2 is LQKENI in the germline V gene.

The chain recombines TRBV9 with TRBJ1-6; D may be TRBD1 (6 bases). Trimming left V 0 bases short and J 7 bases short, with 11 bases between. Germline V gene sequence: CDR1 SGDLS, CDR2 YYNGEE. The CDR3 runs 15 residues. This CDR3 is CASSVADSQNSPLHF. The CDR3 nucleotides are TGTGCCAGCAGCGTAGCGGACAGTCAAAATTCACCCCTCCACTTT.

The rearrangement joins TRBV20-1 to TRBJ2-1; 7 bases are shared with TRBD2. Per the germline V gene, CDR1 is DFQATT and CDR2 is SNEGSKA (reference sequence). The length of the CDR3 is 14 residues. Germline trimming cut 2 bases from V and 1 base from J; bases unmatched to any gene: 2. CDR3 amino acids: CSARPRESYNEQFF. In DNA form, the CDR3 reads TGCAGTGCTAGACCGCGGGAGTCCTACAATGAGCAGTTCTTC.

This clonotype was picked up a small number of times. V is TRBV19 and J is TRBJ1-5; D is uncertain. The germline V gene encodes CDR1 LNHDA and CDR2 SQIVND (reference sequence). Trimming cost V 1 base and J 6 bases, with 19 bases left between them. This CDR3 region has 17 residues. The CDR3 sequence is CASSIGAPTQSGQPQHF. DNA of the CDR3: TGTGCCAGTAGTATAGGGGCACCAACTCAGTCGGGTCAGCCCCAGCATTTT.

This clonotype was counted only a few times. The chain employs TRBV20-1 and TRBJ2-2; no definite D call. Looked up from germline, CDR1 is DFQATT and CDR2 is SNEGSKA (reference sequence). CDR3 length equals 15 residues. The V gene lost 6 bases and the J gene lost 4 bases, with 18 bases spanning the gap. The CDR3 spells CSARSLKTSTGELFF. The CDR3 DNA sequence: TGCAGTGCCCGTTCGTTAAAGACGAGCACCGGGGAGCTGTTTTTT.

The rearrangement joins TRBV5-1 to TRBJ2-3; 9 bases align to TRBD1. The CDR3 contains 14 residues. With V trimmed by 4 bases and J by 6 bases, 6 bases remained unmatched. The germline CDR1 and CDR2 sequences are SGHRS and YFSETQ. CDR3 region: CASSPGQGYDTQYF. For the CDR3, the DNA is TGCGCCAGCAGCCCCGGACAGGGGTACGATACGCAGTATTTT.

The genes are TRBV13 and TRBJ2-7; the match to TRBD1 covers 9 bases. Germline V gene sequence: CDR1 PRHDT, CDR2 FYEKMQ (reference sequence). This CDR3 contains 16 residues. The V gene end was trimmed by 3 bases and the J gene end by 6 bases; junction bases not matched to a gene: 12. This CDR3 reads CASSLGQGLRICEQYF. The CDR3 DNA sequence: TGTGCCAGCAGCTTGGGACAGGGATTGAGGATCTGCGAGCAGTACTTC.

This clonotype was detected a few times. The V and J genes are TRBV28 and TRBJ2-7; D unresolved. Between the trimmed V and J ends, which lost 4 bases and 6 bases, there was a span of 7 bases. This CDR3 has 11 amino acids. The germline CDR1 and CDR2 sequences are MDHEN and SYDVKM. For the CDR3, the DNA is TGTGCCAGCAGTTCCATACGCGAGCAGTACTTC. It yields the protein CASSSIREQYF.

The chain has TRBV7-2 and TRBJ2-3; the D gene is possibly TRBD2 (6 bases). There are 16 residues in the CDR3. The germline V gene has CDR1 SGHTA and CDR2 FQGNSA. The V and J ends lost 0 bases and 0 bases respectively, with 10 bases between them. The CDR3 coding sequence is TGTGCCAGCAGCTTAGCGGGAGGCCCTAGCACAGATACGCAGTATTTT. The encoded protein is CASSLAGGPSTDTQYF.

This clonotype was observed a handful of times. This rearrangement joins TRBV28 to TRBJ2-1; 8 bases agree with TRBD1. The assigned J gene may be wrong: the sequence end matches TRBJ2-7 better. This CDR3 has 15 amino acids. Germline V gives CDR1 MDHEN, CDR2 SYDVKM. CDR3 residues: CASSLRQGTPDGQYF. CDR3 coding DNA: TGTGCCAGCAGTTTACGACAGGGGACTCCGGATGGGCAGTACTTC.

The V and J genes are TRBV3-1 and TRBJ1-5, with D unclear. Germline CDR1 LGHDT, CDR2 YNNKEL (reference sequence). Trimming stripped 9 bases from V and 10 bases from J, with 16 bases between. This CDR3 has 12 amino acids. For the CDR3, the DNA is TGTGCCAGTCCTGGTGAGGGAAGACCCCAGCATTTT. Protein product: CASPGEGRPQHF.

This clonotype turned up a few times. The rearrangement links TRBV20-1 to TRBJ2-1; 10 bases map to TRBD2. Germline CDR1 DFQATT, CDR2 SNEGSKA (reference sequence). The CDR3 is made up of 16 amino acids. V shed 4 bases and J 1 base; nucleotides not matched to a gene: 7. The DNA of the CDR3 is TGCAGTGCTATCAAAGGACTAGCGGCATCCTACAATGAGCAGTTCTTC. Residues: CSAIKGLAASYNEQFF.

The V call is TRBV20-1, the J call TRBJ1-1, with unresolved D. The CDR3 runs 11 residues. V was cut by 3 bases and J by 2 bases, with 4 bases left in between. Germline V CDR1 and CDR2: DFQATT, SNEGSKA (reference sequence). CDR3 protein: CSASSNTEAFF. The CDR3, as DNA: TGCAGTGCTAGCAGTAACACTGAAGCTTTCTTT.

This clonotype has ten or more counts. The genes are TRBV6-2 or TRBV6-3 and TRBJ1-5, with 9 bases that match TRBD1. Germline CDR1 is MNHEY and CDR2 is SVGEGT. This CDR3 region has 14 residues. J was trimmed by 4 bases and V by 4 bases; bases with no gene match: 2. CDR3 nucleotides: TGTGCCAGCAGTTCCGGGACAGGGAATCAGCCCCAGCATTTT. The encoded protein is CASSSGTGNQPQHF.

V and J are TRBV5-1 and TRBJ1-4, with TRBD1 identical over 11 bases. Trimming removed 4 bases from V and 7 bases from J; junction bases left unmatched: 6. This CDR3 region has 15 residues. CDR1 SGHRS and CDR2 YFSETQ come from the germline V gene. The CDR3 protein is CASSIGQGAFEKLFF. CDR3 DNA: TGCGCCAGCAGCATCGGACAGGGGGCTTTTGAAAAACTGTTTTTT.

This clonotype was seen only a few times. CDR3 coding DNA: TGCGCCAGTCTGGAAGAGCAGTACTTC. Translation: CASLEEQYF. The J gene is TRBJ2-7, the V gene TRBV10-2; D unresolved. V lost 9 bases and J 7 bases, leaving 7 bases between the germline ends. Looked up from germline, CDR1 is WSHSY and CDR2 is SAAADI. This CDR3 is 9 amino acids long.

There are a few counts of this clonotype. The rearrangement joins TRBV7-2 to TRBJ2-5, with D perhaps given as TRBD1 or TRBD2 (5 bases each). Germline-derived CDR1 and CDR2 are SGHTA and FQGNSA. V was pared by 1 base and J by 5 bases, with 14 bases between. CDR3 size: 15 residues. CDR3 amino acids: CASSLVPVGTETQYF. The CDR3 nucleotides read TGTGCCAGCAGCTTAGTTCCAGTAGGGACGGAGACCCAGTACTTC.

This sequence joins TRBV2 and TRBJ2-4; weak D call: TRBD2 (6 bases). The CDR3 totals 14 residues. Germline V gene sequence: CDR1 SNHLY, CDR2 FYNNEI. Trimming removed 3 bases from V and 4 bases from J, with 10 bases in between. CDR3 residues: CASSEEGRKNIQYF. Here the CDR3 DNA reads TGTGCCAGCAGTGAGGAGGGCAGGAAAAACATTCAGTACTTC.